These 26 T cell receptor beta chains originate from one sample sequenced in a study of OX40 agonist ivuxolimab in advanced cancers. Generated by immunoSEQ multiplex PCR, the TCRdb table keeps only in-frame clones and is missing some. The data hold tens of thousands of clones, with 70% to 90% observed a single time. The source material was CD4+ or CD8+ T cells sorted from blood, sampled in a trial of the OX40 agonist ivuxolimab. These receptor sequences come from an adult with an advanced solid tumor such as melanoma, head and neck, liver or kidney cancer.

On this clone itself: A read error may account for a junction end that differs from germline. The gene calls are TRBV5-4 and TRBJ2-2; 9 bases are shared with TRBD2. Germline V lookup: CDR1 SGHNT, CDR2 YYREEE (reference sequence). The CDR3 spans 17 residues. The DNA for the CDR3 is TGTGCCAGCAGCGCGCCCCCTAGCGGGAAAGGGTCCGGGAAGCTGTTTTTT. Its protein product is CASSAPPSGKGSGKLFF.

V gene TRBV7-2 combines with J gene TRBJ2-5, with 8 bases lining up with TRBD2. The V and J ends lost 1 base and 3 bases, in that order; junction bases with no gene match: 10. Germline lookup yields CDR1 SGHTA and CDR2 FQGNSA. The CDR3 is 17 amino acids. Here the CDR3 DNA reads TGTGCCAGCAGCTTAGGGGGACTAGTCGGCCATAAAGAGACCCAGTACTTC. Its translation: CASSLGGLVGHKETQYF.

This clone showed up just once. The chain uses TRBV5-1 and TRBJ1-1; 8 bases fit TRBD1. This CDR3 is built from 15 residues. Trimming cost V 3 bases and J 3 bases; bases outside gene matches: 7. CDR1 SGHRS and CDR2 YFSETQ come from the germline V gene. The CDR3 sequence is CASSSGQGRDTEAFF. CDR3 bases: TGCGCCAGCAGCTCCGGACAGGGTCGGGACACTGAAGCTTTCTTT.

The chain joins TRBV28 to TRBJ2-7; tentatively, D is TRBD1 (6 bases). Germline V gene lookup returns CDR1 MDHEN and CDR2 SYDVKM. CDR3 length equals 17 residues. V was trimmed by 7 bases and J by 7 bases, leaving 29 bases between them. CDR3 coding DNA: TGTGCCAGCAAAGGGTGGGGAATTCAGGGGCGACCGGTGGAGCAGTACTTC. It encodes CASKGWGIQGRPVEQYF.

This clone was counted a single time. The chain couples TRBV7-2 to TRBJ1-2; D call uncertain. The ends were cut back, 7 bases at V and 5 bases at J, with 20 bases in the middle. Per germline, CDR1 SGHTA and CDR2 FQGNSA. CDR3 length equals 15 residues. CDR3 nucleotides: TGTGCCAGCACCCGAGCCACACCCCTGGGATATGGCTACACCTTC. The encoded protein is CASTRATPLGYGYTF.

The CDR3 region has the DNA TGTGCCAGCAGCTTAGGGGGCCCTACCTACGAGCAGTACTTC. Translation gives CASSLGGPTYEQYF. This chain connects TRBV7-6 to TRBJ2-5, with D possibly matching TRBD1 (5 bases). The end of the DNA fits TRBJ2-7 better, so the J call may be wrong. The CDR3 spans 14 residues. Germline lookup yields CDR1 SGHVS and CDR2 FNYEAQ.

J is TRBJ2-7 and V is TRBV28, with D possibly matching TRBD1 (6 bases). V was shortened by 6 bases and J by 0 bases, with 15 bases between the two germline ends. The germline gives CDR1 MDHEN, CDR2 SYDVKM. This CDR3 contains 15 residues. The CDR3 region has the DNA TGTGCCAGCAGCCCCTCCGGGACACACTCCTACGAGCAGTACTTC. Translation: CASSPSGTHSYEQYF. Drawing the rest from reference TRBV28 and TRBJ2-7, the complete variable domain is DVKVTQSSRYLVKRTGEKVFLECVQDMDHENMFWYRQDPGLGLRLIYFSYDVKMKEKGDIPEGYSVSREKKERFSLILESASTNQTSMYLCASSPSGTHSYEQYFGPGTRLTVT.

V is TRBV7-8 and J is TRBJ2-6; 11 nucleotides align to TRBD1. The CDR3 sequence is 20 residues long. Germline V gene sequence: CDR1 SGHVS, CDR2 FQNEAQ. V was clipped by 2 bases and J by 0 bases; unmatched bases: 9. The CDR3 reads CASSLRIFGTGGSGANVLTF. DNA for the CDR3: TGTGCCAGCAGCTTAAGGATCTTCGGGACAGGGGGCTCTGGGGCCAACGTCCTGACTTTC.

The rearrangement links TRBV7-2 to TRBJ2-1; possibly TRBD1 for D (5 bases). Between the trimmed V and J ends, which lost 5 bases and 4 bases, there was a span of 15 bases. The V gene's germline CDR1 is SGHTA and CDR2 FQGNSA. The CDR3 loop spans 15 amino acids. In DNA, the CDR3 is TGTGCCAGCAGCCCACAGGCAGCTGAGTACAATGAGCAGTTCTTC. Translation: CASSPQAAEYNEQFF.

This clone was picked up a small number of times. The V gene is TRBV6-4, the J gene TRBJ2-2; D not certain. In germline, CDR1 is MRHNA, CDR2 SNTAGT. The CDR3 sequence is 14 residues long. V was cut by 3 bases and J by 4 bases, with 9 bases left in between. The CDR3 sequence: CASSEGRGTGELFF. The DNA for the CDR3 is TGTGCCAGCAGTGAAGGCCGCGGCACCGGGGAGCTGTTTTTT.

V is TRBV29-1 and J is TRBJ2-3; the D gene could be TRBD1 or TRBD2 (8 bases each). V lost 6 bases and J 0 bases, leaving 22 bases between the germline ends. CDR1 is SQVTM, CDR2 ANQGSEA, per germline. This CDR3 has 17 amino acids. DNA for the CDR3: TGCAGCGTCTTCCAGGGGGCGGGGGGTCCTAGCACAGATACGCAGTATTTT. Its protein is CSVFQGAGGPSTDTQYF.

Only a few counts were recorded for this clone. The chain joins TRBV10-3 to TRBJ1-4, with a weak D call TRBD1 (5 bases). The CDR3 extends over 14 amino acids. Germline V gene lookup returns CDR1 ENHRY and CDR2 SYGVKD. The ends were cut back, 11 bases at V and 0 bases at J, with 13 bases in the middle. CDR3 sequence reads: CASRAPATNEKLFF. DNA for the CDR3: TGTGCCTCCAGGGCGCCCGCAACTAATGAAAAACTGTTTTTT.

The chain carries TRBV19 and TRBJ2-2; D remains unclear. Germline V gene lookup returns CDR1 LNHDA and CDR2 SQIVND (reference sequence). This CDR3 is built from 17 residues. V lost 3 bases and J lost 4, with 18 bases in between. DNA of the CDR3: TGTGCCAGTAGTATCGTAGGTGGGGTCTTTGTCACCGGGGAGCTGTTTTTT. Its protein is CASSIVGGVFVTGELFF.

This sequence joins TRBV5-5 and TRBJ2-2; the D gene is possibly TRBD1 (6 bases). Germline V lookup: CDR1 SGHKS, CDR2 YYEKEE (reference sequence). This CDR3 contains 17 residues. The ends were cut back, 4 bases at V and 5 bases at J, with 21 bases in the middle. The CDR3 reads CASSRWQGRERTGELFF. The CDR3 coding sequence is TGTGCCAGCAGCCGCTGGCAGGGGCGAGAAAGAACCGGGGAGCTGTTTTTT.

The chain combines TRBV2 with TRBJ2-7, with 10 nucleotides matching TRBD2. V lost 7 bases, J lost 3 bases, and 6 bases stayed unmatched. Germline CDR1 and CDR2: SNHLY and FYNNEI. The CDR3 is 14 residues long. In nucleotides, the CDR3 is TGTGCCAGCACCAGTACTAGCGGGAACTACGAGCAGTACTTC. Amino acid sequence: CASTSTSGNYEQYF.

V usage is TRBV7-5 and J usage is TRBJ2-7; the table gives TRBD2 as D, unverified against the DNA. TRBV7-5 is a known pseudogene. This CDR3 is built from 15 residues. The CDR3 sequence is CARSSGLAKNYEQYF. DNA for the CDR3: TGTGCCAGAAGCTCGGGACTAGCGAAAAACTACGAGCAGTACTTC.

V usage is TRBV28 and J usage is TRBJ2-2, with 8 bases that match TRBD2. This CDR3 spans 14 amino acids. CDR1 is MDHEN and CDR2 is SYDVKM in the germline V gene. Trimming took 7 bases from V and 4 from J; bases not matched to a gene: 5. For the CDR3, the DNA is TGTGCCAGCACCAAACTAGCGGCCACCGGGGAGCTGTTTTTT. Residues: CASTKLAATGELFF.

This sequence joins TRBV19 and TRBJ2-3; possibly TRBD1 for D (5 bases). There are 12 residues in the CDR3. Per germline, CDR1 LNHDA and CDR2 SQIVND (reference sequence). The V end lost 7 bases, the J end lost 2 bases, and 7 bases lay between the germline ends. CDR3 residues: CASIGVTDTQYF. CDR3 nucleotide sequence: TGTGCCAGTATAGGGGTCACAGATACGCAGTATTTT.

This clone was picked up one time. The chain has TRBV30 and TRBJ1-3; 8 bases map to TRBD1. This CDR3 is built from 13 residues. The junction had 3 bases not matched to a gene; V was cut back by 8 bases and J by 0 bases. Germline V gene sequence: CDR1 GTSNPN, CDR2 SVGIG (reference sequence). The CDR3 sequence: CALDRGSGNTIYF. The CDR3 DNA reads TGTGCCCTCGACAGGGGCTCTGGAAACACCATATATTTT.

The chain combines TRBV28 with TRBJ1-2, with D unresolved. The CDR3 extends over 13 amino acids. Germline CDR1 MDHEN, CDR2 SYDVKM. V shed 3 bases and J shed 5 bases, with 10 bases lying between them. CDR3 in DNA: TGTGCCAGCAGTTTGGCAGCCCAATATGGCTACACCTTC. It is translated as CASSLAAQYGYTF.

The J gene is TRBJ2-1, the V gene TRBV7-6; 7 nucleotides agree with TRBD2. This CDR3 has 16 amino acids. V lost 1 base to trimming and J lost 7 bases; unmatched junction nucleotides: 10. Looked up from germline, CDR1 is SGHVS and CDR2 is FNYEAQ. CDR3 bases: TGTGCCAGCAGCTTAGTGGCGGGAGAGTTTGGTAATGAGCAGTTCTTC. Translated, it gives CASSLVAGEFGNEQFF. Full variable domain (missing parts from reference TRBV7-6 and TRBJ2-1): GAGVSQSPRYKVTKRGQDVALRCDPISGHVSLYWYRQALGQGPEFLTYFNYEAQQDKSGLPNDRFSAERPEGSISTLTIQRTEQRDSAMYRCASSLVAGEFGNEQFFGPGTRLTVL.

The rearrangement joins TRBV27 to TRBJ1-6; D unclear. Germline CDR1 and CDR2: MNHEY and SMNVEV (reference sequence). V dropped 5 bases and J dropped 5 bases, with 13 bases sitting between them. The CDR3 covers 15 residues. The CDR3 nucleotides read TGTGCCAGCAGTCTCTTCCGGGAGGATAATTCACCCCTCCACTTT. Protein: CASSLFREDNSPLHF.

The rearrangement uses TRBV28 and TRBJ1-3; D gene uncertain. Per the germline V gene, CDR1 is MDHEN and CDR2 is SYDVKM. V was pared by 4 bases and J by 0 bases, with 10 bases between. There are 15 residues in the CDR3. The CDR3 is CASSSDSYSGNTIYF. The CDR3 DNA reads TGTGCCAGCAGTTCCGACTCTTACTCTGGAAACACCATATATTTT.

V and J are TRBV19 and TRBJ2-1; TRBD2 matches at 9 bases. CDR3 length: 17 residues. V lost 2 bases to trimming and J lost 4 bases; unmatched junction nucleotides: 9. Germline V gene sequence: CDR1 LNHDA, CDR2 SQIVND (reference sequence). This CDR3 reads CASSITPSGTRYNEQFF. As DNA, the CDR3 is TGTGCCAGTAGTATAACACCTAGCGGGACACGTTACAATGAGCAGTTCTTC.

V gene TRBV2 combines with J gene TRBJ2-3, with TRBD2 identical over 7 bases. Germline assignment: CDR1 SNHLY and CDR2 FYNNEI. This CDR3 has 16 amino acids. Trimming cost V 1 base and J 2 bases; bases outside gene matches: 6. This CDR3 is CASSEGGSRYTDTQYF. In DNA, the CDR3 is TGTGCCAGCAGTGAAGGCGGGAGCAGATACACAGATACGCAGTATTTT.

The V call is TRBV28, the J call TRBJ1-5; possible D gene TRBD1, 6 bases. Germline-derived CDR1 and CDR2 are MDHEN and SYDVKM. Trimming left V 5 bases short and J 6 bases short, with 14 bases between. This CDR3 spans 14 amino acids. CDR3 nucleotides: TGTGCCAGCAGTCAAGCAGGGGTTGCTCAGCCCCAGCATTTT. This sequence encodes CASSQAGVAQPQHF. The complete variable domain, with remaining parts taken from reference TRBV28 and TRBJ1-5, reads DVKVTQSSRYLVKRTGEKVFLECVQDMDHENMFWYRQDPGLGLRLIYFSYDVKMKEKGDIPEGYSVSREKKERFSLILESASTNQTSMYLCASSQAGVAQPQHFGDGTRLSIL.